The following is a TCR beta chain sequence with its context. The data derive from a study of blood T cell repertoires in COVID-19. The repertoire was sequenced with immunoSEQ multiplex PCR; TCRdb's copy has only in-frame clones and lacks some. The sample lists around 250,000 clones; about 87% were seen once. This CDR3 region has 13 residues. From germline, CDR1 is SGHDN and CDR2 FVKESK. The germline V and J ends were trimmed by 4 bases and 9 bases, with 15 bases remaining between them. The receptor comes from a woman aged 45-59 years who had recovered from COVID-19. What was sequenced was PBMCs or T cells enriched from blood (not recorded which). The rearrangement uses TRBV14 and TRBJ1-2; D unclear. The chain's CDR3 is CASSLYAGVSYTF. For the CDR3, the DNA is TGTGCCAGCAGCCTCTACGCCGGGGTTAGCTACACCTTC.